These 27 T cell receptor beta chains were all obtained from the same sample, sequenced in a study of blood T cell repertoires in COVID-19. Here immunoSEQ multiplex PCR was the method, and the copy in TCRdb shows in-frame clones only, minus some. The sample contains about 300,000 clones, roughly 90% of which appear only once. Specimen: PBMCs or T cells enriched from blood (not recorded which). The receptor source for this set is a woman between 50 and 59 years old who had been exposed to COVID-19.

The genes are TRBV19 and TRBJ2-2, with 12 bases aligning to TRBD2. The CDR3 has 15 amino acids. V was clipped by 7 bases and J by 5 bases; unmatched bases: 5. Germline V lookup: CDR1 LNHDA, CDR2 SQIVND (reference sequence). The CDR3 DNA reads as TGTGCCAGTACCCGAGGACTAGCGGGGACCGGGGAGCTGTTTTTT. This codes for CASTRGLAGTGELFF.

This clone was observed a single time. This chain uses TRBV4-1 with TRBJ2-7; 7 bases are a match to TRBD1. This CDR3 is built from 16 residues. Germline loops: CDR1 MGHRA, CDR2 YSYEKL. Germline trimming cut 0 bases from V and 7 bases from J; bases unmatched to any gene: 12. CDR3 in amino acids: CASSQDITGTEFEQYF. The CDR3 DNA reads TGCGCCAGCAGCCAAGACATTACAGGGACAGAATTTGAGCAGTACTTC.

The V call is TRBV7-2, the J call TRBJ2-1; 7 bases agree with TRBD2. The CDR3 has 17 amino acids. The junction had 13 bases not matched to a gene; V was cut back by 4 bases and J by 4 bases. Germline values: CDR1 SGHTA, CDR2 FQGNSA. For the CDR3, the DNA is TGTGCCAGCAGCTACTTAGCGTCCGGGGGGAGGTACAATGAGCAGTTCTTC. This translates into CASSYLASGGRYNEQFF.

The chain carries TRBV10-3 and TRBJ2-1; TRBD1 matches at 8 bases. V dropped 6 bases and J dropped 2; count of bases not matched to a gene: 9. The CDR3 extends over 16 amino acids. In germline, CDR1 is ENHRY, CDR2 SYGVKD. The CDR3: CAIRRPGQETYNEQFF. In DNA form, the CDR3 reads TGTGCCATCAGAAGACCGGGACAGGAGACCTACAATGAGCAGTTCTTC.

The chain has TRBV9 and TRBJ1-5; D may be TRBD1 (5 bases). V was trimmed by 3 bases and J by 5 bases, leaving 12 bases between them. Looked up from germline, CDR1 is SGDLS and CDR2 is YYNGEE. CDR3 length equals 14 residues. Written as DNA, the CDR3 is TGTGCCAGCAGCGGATCGGACACCTATCAGCCCCAGCATTTT. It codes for CASSGSDTYQPQHF.

The CDR3 spells CASSRGLAGGPIEETQYF. The CDR3 DNA reads TGTGCCAGCAGCCGCGGACTAGCGGGGGGGCCTATAGAAGAGACCCAGTACTTC. The chain recombines TRBV3-1 (or the pseudogene TRBV3-2) with TRBJ2-5; 15 bases align to TRBD2. The CDR3 length is 18 residues. V was pared by 4 bases and J by 3 bases, with 9 bases of the junction left unmatched. Germline V gene data show CDR1 as LGHDT and CDR2 as YNNKEL (reference sequence).

The CDR3 DNA reads as TGTGCCAGCGGGAGAGAGTCGGTCCACGAGCAGTACTTC. This sequence encodes CASGRESVHEQYF. The gene calls are TRBV19 and TRBJ2-7, with D tentatively TRBD2 (6 bases). This CDR3 comprises 13 residues. V lost 9 bases, J lost 5 bases, and 17 bases lay in between. CDR1 is LNHDA and CDR2 is SQIVND in the germline V gene (reference sequence). Variable domain in full (rest from reference TRBV19 and TRBJ2-7): DGGITQSPKYLFRKEGQNVTLSCEQNLNHDAMYWYRQDPGQGLRLIYYSQIVNDFQKGDIAEGYSVSREKKESFPLTVTSAQKNPTAFYLCASGRESVHEQYFGPGTRLTVT.

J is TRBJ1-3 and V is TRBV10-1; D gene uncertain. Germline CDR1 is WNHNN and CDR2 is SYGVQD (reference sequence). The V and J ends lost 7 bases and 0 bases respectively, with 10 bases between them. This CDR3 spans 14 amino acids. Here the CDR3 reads CASTAFPSGNTIYF. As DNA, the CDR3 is TGCGCCAGCACAGCGTTTCCCTCTGGAAACACCATATATTTT.

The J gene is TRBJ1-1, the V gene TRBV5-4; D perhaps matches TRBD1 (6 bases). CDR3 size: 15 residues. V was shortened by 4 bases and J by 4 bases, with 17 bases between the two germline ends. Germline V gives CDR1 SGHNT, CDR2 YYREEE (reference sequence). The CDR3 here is CASSGRGGRGTEAFF. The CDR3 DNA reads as TGTGCCAGCAGCGGCCGGGGGGGGCGAGGCACTGAAGCTTTCTTT.

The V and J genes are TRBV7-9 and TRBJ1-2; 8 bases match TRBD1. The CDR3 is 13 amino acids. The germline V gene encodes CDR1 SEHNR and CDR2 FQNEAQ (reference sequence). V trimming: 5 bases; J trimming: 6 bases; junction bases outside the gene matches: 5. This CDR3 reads CASSPTDRDGYTF. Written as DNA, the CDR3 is TGTGCCAGCAGCCCGACGGACAGGGATGGCTACACCTTC.

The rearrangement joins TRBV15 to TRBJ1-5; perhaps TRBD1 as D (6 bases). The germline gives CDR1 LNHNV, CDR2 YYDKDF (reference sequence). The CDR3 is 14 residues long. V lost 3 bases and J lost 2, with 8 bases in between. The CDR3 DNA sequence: TGTGCCACCAGCAGGGCAGGGGGCAATCAGCCCCAGCATTTT. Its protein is CATSRAGGNQPQHF.

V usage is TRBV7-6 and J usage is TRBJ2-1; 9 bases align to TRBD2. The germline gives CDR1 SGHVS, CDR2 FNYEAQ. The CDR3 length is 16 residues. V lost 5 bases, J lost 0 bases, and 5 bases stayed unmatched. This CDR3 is CASSVTSGTSYNEQFF. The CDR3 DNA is TGTGCCAGCAGCGTGACTAGCGGAACCTCCTACAATGAGCAGTTCTTC. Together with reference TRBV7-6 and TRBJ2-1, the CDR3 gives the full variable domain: GAGVSQSPRYKVTKRGQDVALRCDPISGHVSLYWYRQALGQGPEFLTYFNYEAQQDKSGLPNDRFSAERPEGSISTLTIQRTEQRDSAMYRCASSVTSGTSYNEQFFGPGTRLTVL.

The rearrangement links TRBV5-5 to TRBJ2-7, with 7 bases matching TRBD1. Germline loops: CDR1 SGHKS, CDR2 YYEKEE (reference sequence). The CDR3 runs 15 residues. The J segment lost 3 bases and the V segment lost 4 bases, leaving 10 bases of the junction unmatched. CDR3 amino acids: CASSRGQATLYEQYF. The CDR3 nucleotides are TGTGCCAGCAGCCGTGGACAGGCCACCCTCTACGAGCAGTACTTC.

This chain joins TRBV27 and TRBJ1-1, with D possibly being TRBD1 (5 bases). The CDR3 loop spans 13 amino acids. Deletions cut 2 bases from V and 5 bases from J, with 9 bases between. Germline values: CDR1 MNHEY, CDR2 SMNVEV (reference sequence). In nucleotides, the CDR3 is TGTGCCAGCAGTTTAGCAGGGAGGACTGAAGCTTTCTTT. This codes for CASSLAGRTEAFF.

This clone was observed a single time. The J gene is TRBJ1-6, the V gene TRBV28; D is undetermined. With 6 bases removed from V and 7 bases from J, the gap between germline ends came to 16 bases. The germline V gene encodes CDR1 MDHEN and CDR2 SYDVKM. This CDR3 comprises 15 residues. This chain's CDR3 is CASRLTLSGNSPLHF. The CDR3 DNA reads TGTGCCAGCAGACTAACCCTGTCGGGGAATTCACCCCTCCACTTT.

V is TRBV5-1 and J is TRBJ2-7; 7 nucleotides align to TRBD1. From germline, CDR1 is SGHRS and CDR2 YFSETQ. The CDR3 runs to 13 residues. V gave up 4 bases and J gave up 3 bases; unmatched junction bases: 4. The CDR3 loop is CASSRGQDYEQYF. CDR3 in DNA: TGCGCCAGCAGCAGAGGACAGGACTACGAGCAGTACTTC. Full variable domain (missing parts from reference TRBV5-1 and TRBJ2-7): KAGVTQTPRYLIKTRGQQVTLSCSPISGHRSVSWYQQTPGQGLQFLFEYFSETQRNKGNFPGRFSGRQFSNSRSEMNVSTLELGDSALYLCASSRGQDYEQYFGPGTRLTVT.

The CDR3 DNA reads as TGTGCCAGCAGTCCGGGTCTGAGGGAGGGCTACACCTTC. It specifies CASSPGLREGYTF. V and J are TRBV7-6 and TRBJ1-2; no reliable D call. Germline values: CDR1 SGHVS, CDR2 FNYEAQ. With 6 bases removed from V and 8 bases from J, the gap between germline ends came to 16 bases. This CDR3 contains 13 residues. The entire variable domain, with the rest obtained from reference TRBV7-6 and TRBJ1-2, is as follows: GAGVSQSPRYKVTKRGQDVALRCDPISGHVSLYWYRQALGQGPEFLTYFNYEAQQDKSGLPNDRFSAERPEGSISTLTIQRTEQRDSAMYRCASSPGLREGYTFGSGTRLTVV.

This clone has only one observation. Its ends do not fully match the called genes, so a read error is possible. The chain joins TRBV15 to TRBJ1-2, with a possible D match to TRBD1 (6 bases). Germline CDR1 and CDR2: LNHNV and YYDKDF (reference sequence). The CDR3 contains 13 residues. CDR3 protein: CATSRGGMGHAVF. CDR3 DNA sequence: TGTGCCACCAGCAGAGGCGGCATGGGACACGCCGTCTTC.

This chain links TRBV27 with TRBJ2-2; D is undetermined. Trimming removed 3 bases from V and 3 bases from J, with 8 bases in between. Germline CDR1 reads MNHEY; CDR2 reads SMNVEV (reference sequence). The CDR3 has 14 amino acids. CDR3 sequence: CASSLFGYTGELFF. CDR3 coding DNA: TGTGCCAGCAGTTTGTTCGGGTACACCGGGGAGCTGTTTTTT.

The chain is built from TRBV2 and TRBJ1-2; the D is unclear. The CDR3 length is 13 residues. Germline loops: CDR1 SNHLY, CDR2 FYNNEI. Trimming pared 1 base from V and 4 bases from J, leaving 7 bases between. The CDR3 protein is CASSEVTTYGYTF. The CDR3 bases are TGTGCCAGCAGTGAAGTGACAACCTATGGCTACACCTTC. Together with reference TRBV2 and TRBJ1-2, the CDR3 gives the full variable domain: EPEVTQTPSHQVTQMGQEVILRCVPISNHLYFYWYRQILGQKVEFLVSFYNNEISEKSEIFDDQFSVERPDGSNFTLKIRSTKLEDSAMYFCASSEVTTYGYTFGSGTRLTVV.

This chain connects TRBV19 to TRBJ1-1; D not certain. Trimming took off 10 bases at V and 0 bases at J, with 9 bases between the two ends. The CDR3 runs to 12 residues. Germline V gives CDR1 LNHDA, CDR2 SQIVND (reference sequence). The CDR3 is CATHRMNTEAFF. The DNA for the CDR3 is TGTGCCACACATCGTATGAACACTGAAGCTTTCTTT.

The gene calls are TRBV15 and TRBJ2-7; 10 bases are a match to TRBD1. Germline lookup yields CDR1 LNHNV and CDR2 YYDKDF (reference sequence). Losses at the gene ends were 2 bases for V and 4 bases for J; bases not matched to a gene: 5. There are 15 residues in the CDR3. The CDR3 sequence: CATSRRDRGPYEQYF. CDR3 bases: TGTGCCACCAGCAGACGGGACAGGGGTCCGTACGAGCAGTACTTC.

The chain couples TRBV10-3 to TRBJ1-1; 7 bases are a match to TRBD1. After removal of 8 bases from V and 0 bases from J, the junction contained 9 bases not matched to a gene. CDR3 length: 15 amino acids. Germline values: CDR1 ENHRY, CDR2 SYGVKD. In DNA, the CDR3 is TGTGCCATCTCGGGGGGGGGACAGATGAACACTGAAGCTTTCTTT. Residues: CAISGGGQMNTEAFF.

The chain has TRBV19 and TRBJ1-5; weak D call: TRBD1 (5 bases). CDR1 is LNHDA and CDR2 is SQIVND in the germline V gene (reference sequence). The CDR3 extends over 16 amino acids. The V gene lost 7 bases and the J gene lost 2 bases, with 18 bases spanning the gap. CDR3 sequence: CASTPFLGQGNQPQHF. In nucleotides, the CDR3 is TGTGCCAGTACCCCCTTCTTGGGGCAAGGCAATCAGCCCCAGCATTTT.

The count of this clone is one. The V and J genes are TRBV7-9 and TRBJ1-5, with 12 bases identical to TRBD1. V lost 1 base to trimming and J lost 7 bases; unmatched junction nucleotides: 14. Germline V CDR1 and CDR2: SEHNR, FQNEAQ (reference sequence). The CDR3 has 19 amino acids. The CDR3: CASSLVYGTGGRNVQPQHF. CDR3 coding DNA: TGTGCCAGCAGCTTAGTTTACGGGACAGGGGGCAGGAACGTGCAGCCCCAGCATTTT.

CDR3 sequence: CASSLGPGAEKLFF. DNA for the CDR3: TGTGCCAGCAGCTTAGGGCCTGGTGCTGAAAAACTGTTTTTT. This sequence joins TRBV7-2 and TRBJ1-4; D is unresolved. The CDR3 spans 14 residues. The V end lost 1 base, the J end lost 7 bases, and 10 bases lay between the germline ends. Germline CDR1 is SGHTA and CDR2 is FQGNSA.

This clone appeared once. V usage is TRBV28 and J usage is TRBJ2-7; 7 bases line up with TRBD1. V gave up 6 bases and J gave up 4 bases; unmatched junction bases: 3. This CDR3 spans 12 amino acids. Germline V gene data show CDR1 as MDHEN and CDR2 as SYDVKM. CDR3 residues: CASSKTGYEQYF. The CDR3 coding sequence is TGTGCCAGCAGCAAGACAGGGTACGAGCAGTACTTC.